Reported below is one T cell receptor beta chain. This entry comes from a study of tumor-infiltrating lymphocytes in primary liver carcinoma. V dropped 4 bases and J dropped 3 bases, with 17 bases sitting between them. Germline-derived CDR1 and CDR2 are SGHNT and YENEEA. CDR3 length: 16 amino acids. Co-extraction yielded RNA and DNA from 20-30 mg of unsorted bulk tissue. These patients lived with chronic HBV infection and had never been treated. There were five separate regions sampled from each tumor. cDNA specific to TCR beta was made from around 470 ng of total RNA, with a constant-region primer employed for priming. Libraries for TCR beta were built through three nested multiplex PCR rounds, which together made up a slightly modified ARM-PCR procedure. In the first two PCR rounds, TRBV1-TRBV30 forward primers were paired with a C-beta reverse primer, and each round lasted approximately 9 cycles. In TCRdb, the multiplex PCR reads were re-called with MiXCR into one record per CDR3 protein. This sample has tens of thousands of distinct CDR3 sequences, with around 70% found just once.

The receptor was derived from a man aged 35 to 55 with primary liver carcinoma and hepatitis B virus infection. The sample was liver tumor tissue from sampling region 1. Subset meaning: tumor region T1, superior pole. The chain recombines TRBV11-3 with TRBJ2-3; tentatively, D is TRBD1 or TRBD2 (7 bases each). CDR3 bases: TGTGCCAGCAGCTGGGGGGGGAGACAGGGTACAGATACGCAGTATTTT. Its protein is CASSWGGRQGTDTQYF.